The 30 T cell receptor beta chains below all came from one sample that was sequenced in a study of blood T cell repertoires in COVID-19. The table came from immunoSEQ multiplex PCR; TCRdb's copy has only in-frame clones and leaves some out. In the table there are fewer than 120,000 clones, 70% to 80% of which are singletons. The source material was peripheral blood. The origin of the receptors is a woman aged 60-70 years with acute or convalescent COVID-19.

The rearrangement links TRBV27 to TRBJ1-5; 7 nucleotides align to TRBD1. From germline, CDR1 is MNHEY and CDR2 SMNVEV (reference sequence). The CDR3 spans 15 residues. Trimming took 2 bases from V and 9 from J; bases not matched to a gene: 10. As DNA, the CDR3 is TGTGCCAGCAGTTTAACTGCACAGGGGAGTAGGCCCCAGCATTTT. It encodes CASSLTAQGSRPQHF.

This clone was counted only a few times. This chain joins TRBV7-2 and TRBJ1-4; D is uncertain. The CDR3 consists of 14 residues. Germline CDR1 and CDR2: SGHTA and FQGNSA. The ends were cut back, 6 bases at V and 10 bases at J, with 18 bases in the middle. The CDR3 sequence is CASSIGPPEGKLFF. The CDR3 coding sequence is TGTGCCAGCAGTATTGGACCTCCAGAGGGAAAACTGTTTTTT.

This clone was counted many times. The V call is TRBV30, the J call TRBJ2-7; perhaps TRBD1 as D (5 bases). Germline CDR1 GTSNPN, CDR2 SVGIG (reference sequence). The CDR3 is 11 residues long. The CDR3 loop reads CAATEAYEQYF. As DNA, the CDR3 is TGTGCGGCGACAGAAGCCTACGAGCAGTACTTC.

The CDR3 DNA reads as TGTGCCAGCAGCCAGGTACAGGGGGATGCTCGGAAGCAGTACTTC. Encoded protein: CASSQVQGDARKQYF. This chain links TRBV3-1 (or the pseudogene TRBV3-2) with TRBJ2-7, with 8 bases aligning to TRBD1. The germline gives CDR1 LGHDT, CDR2 YNNKEL (reference sequence). The V segment lost 3 bases and the J segment 8 bases; nucleotides outside the gene matches: 12. CDR3 length equals 15 residues.

The V gene is TRBV4-3, the J gene TRBJ2-1, with TRBD1 as a possible D gene (6 bases). Looked up from germline, CDR1 is LGHNA and CDR2 is YSLEER. V was shortened by 0 bases and J by 5 bases, with 8 bases between the two germline ends. The CDR3 spans 14 residues. This CDR3 reads CASSQERGNNEQFF. Written as DNA, the CDR3 is TGCGCCAGCAGCCAAGAGAGGGGGAACAATGAGCAGTTCTTC.

This clone was recorded once. This chain connects TRBV30 to TRBJ1-6; possible D gene TRBD1, 6 bases. Germline V gene lookup returns CDR1 GTSNPN and CDR2 SVGIG (reference sequence). V shed 0 bases and J shed 10 bases, with 16 bases lying between them. The CDR3 is 15 amino acids. In nucleotides, the CDR3 is TGTGCCTGGAGTGTAGGGGCAGGGGTGAGCTCACCCCTCCACTTT. Amino acids: CAWSVGAGVSSPLHF. Looking up the rest from reference TRBV30 and TRBJ1-6 gives the full variable domain: SQTIHQWPATLVQPVGSPLSLECTVEGTSNPNLYWYRQAAGRGLQLLFYSVGIGQISSEVPQNLSASRPQDRQFILSSKKLLLSDSGFYLCAWSVGAGVSSPLHFGNGTRLTVT.

This chain uses TRBV14 with TRBJ1-1, with 7 bases fitting TRBD1. V gave up 0 bases and J gave up 1 base; unmatched junction bases: 8. CDR3 length: 17 residues. Germline V lookup: CDR1 SGHDN, CDR2 FVKESK. Here the CDR3 DNA reads TGTGCCAGCAGCCAAGATCGGGGCAGGGGGTCGAACACTGAAGCTTTCTTT. This translates into CASSQDRGRGSNTEAFF. The whole variable domain, remainder taken from reference TRBV14 and TRBJ1-1, is EAGVTQFPSHSVIEKGQTVTLRCDPISGHDNLYWYRRVMGKEIKFLLHFVKESKQDESGMPNNRFLAERTGGTYSTLKVQPAELEDSGVYFCASSQDRGRGSNTEAFFGQGTRLTVV.

This clone has only a few counts. The rearrangement links TRBV7-8 to TRBJ1-5; D gene unclear. Trimming took off 1 base at V and 7 bases at J, with 5 bases between the two ends. This CDR3 spans 12 amino acids. In germline, CDR1 is SGHVS, CDR2 FQNEAQ. The DNA of the CDR3 is TGTGCCAGCAGCTTAGTTGGCCAGCCCCAGCATTTT. Encoded protein: CASSLVGQPQHF.

The CDR3 nucleotides are TGTGCCAGCAGTGACACAGGGGTTGGTGGCTACACCTTC. Its translation: CASSDTGVGGYTF. The V call is TRBV6-1, the J call TRBJ1-2, with 7 positions matching TRBD1. This CDR3 has 13 residues. Germline assignment: CDR1 MNHNS and CDR2 SASEGT. The junction had 5 bases not matched to a gene; V was cut back by 3 bases and J by 7 bases.

The chain is built from TRBV18 and TRBJ1-6, with D perhaps TRBD1 (5 bases). The germline V gene encodes CDR1 KGHSH and CDR2 LQKENI. Trimming stripped 3 bases from V and 8 bases from J, with 20 bases between. The CDR3 extends over 17 amino acids. This CDR3 reads CASSPSTAPWLDSPLHF. The CDR3 DNA reads TGTGCCAGCTCACCTTCGACAGCCCCTTGGCTCGATTCACCCCTCCACTTT.

V usage is TRBV28 and J usage is TRBJ1-3; D might be TRBD1 (5 bases). The CDR3 extends over 14 amino acids. Germline V gene sequence: CDR1 MDHEN, CDR2 SYDVKM. Trimming shortened V by 5 bases and J by 1 base, and 9 bases separated the two germline ends. The DNA of the CDR3 is TGTGCCAGCAGTCCCGGACAATCTGGAAACACCATATATTTT. Translation: CASSPGQSGNTIYF. Based on the CDR3 plus reference TRBV28 and TRBJ1-3, the full variable domain is DVKVTQSSRYLVKRTGEKVFLECVQDMDHENMFWYRQDPGLGLRLIYFSYDVKMKEKGDIPEGYSVSREKKERFSLILESASTNQTSMYLCASSPGQSGNTIYFGEGSWLTVV.

The chain combines TRBV12-3 or TRBV12-4 with TRBJ1-1; a possible D gene is TRBD1 (5 bases). CDR3 length: 13 residues. V was clipped by 3 bases and J by 4 bases, with 9 bases between them. In DNA form, the CDR3 reads TGTGCCAGCAGTTTGGTGGGGGGCACTGAAGCTTTCTTT. It yields the protein CASSLVGGTEAFF.

This clone appeared a single time. V usage is TRBV5-1 and J usage is TRBJ1-4, with 7 bases fitting TRBD1. The CDR3 has 16 residues. V dropped 4 bases and J dropped 2; count of bases not matched to a gene: 8. Germline assignment: CDR1 SGHRS and CDR2 YFSETQ. The CDR3: CASSTSPTGTNEKLFF. Written as DNA, the CDR3 is TGCGCCAGCAGCACTAGCCCGACAGGGACTAATGAAAAACTGTTTTTT.

V gene TRBV10-1 combines with J gene TRBJ2-7; D is unresolved. Per the germline V gene, CDR1 is WNHNN and CDR2 is SYGVQD (reference sequence). V was clipped by 6 bases and J by 6 bases, with 18 bases between them. This CDR3 region has 14 residues. CDR3 DNA sequence: TGCGCCAGCAGCGCCTCGGGTCTCGCCGCCGAGCAGTACTTC. Translating gives CASSASGLAAEQYF.

The V gene is TRBV4-1, the J gene TRBJ2-5, with D tentatively TRBD2 (9 bases). The CDR3 runs to 17 residues. V was cut by 1 base and J by 5 bases, with 20 bases left in between. The germline gives CDR1 MGHRA, CDR2 YSYEKL. The CDR3, as DNA: TGCGCCAGCAGCCAAGTGACAGGGGCGGGGGGGAGTGAGACCCAGTACTTC. This encodes CASSQVTGAGGSETQYF.

This clone was seen a single time. The V and J genes are TRBV5-1 and TRBJ2-7; 7 bases map to TRBD1. In germline, CDR1 is SGHRS, CDR2 YFSETQ. V lost 2 bases to trimming and J lost 6 bases; unmatched junction nucleotides: 8. The CDR3 has 14 residues. CDR3 coding DNA: TGCGCCAGCAGCTTCCTAAGCGACAGGGCCGAGCAGTACTTC. This gives the protein CASSFLSDRAEQYF.

This clone showed up just once. This chain connects TRBV4-1 to TRBJ1-2; TRBD1 matches 9 bases. From germline, CDR1 is MGHRA and CDR2 YSYEKL. V lost 4 bases and J lost 5; bases outside the gene matches: 14. This CDR3 region has 17 residues. Written as DNA, the CDR3 is TGCGCCAGCAGCCCCGAGGGGGTAGGACAGGGGTCTTATGGCTACACCTTC. It is translated as CASSPEGVGQGSYGYTF.

This chain uses TRBV5-1 with TRBJ2-1, with D uncertain. Trimming cost V 0 bases and J 5 bases, with 9 bases left between them. There are 14 residues in the CDR3. Germline V gene sequence: CDR1 SGHRS, CDR2 YFSETQ. CDR3 region: CASSLGWANNEQFF. In DNA, the CDR3 is TGCGCCAGCAGCTTGGGCTGGGCCAACAATGAGCAGTTCTTC.

In regard to this clone: Additional DNA sequences in this sample encode the identical CDR3. V and J are TRBV28 and TRBJ1-2; 11 bases map to TRBD1. V dropped 3 bases and J dropped 4; count of bases not matched to a gene: 1. The germline gives CDR1 MDHEN, CDR2 SYDVKM. This CDR3 region has 14 residues. The DNA for the CDR3 is TGTGCCAGCAGTTTGGACAGGGGGCTCTATGGCTACACCTTC. Translating gives CASSLDRGLYGYTF.

This clone was recorded once. The rearrangement joins TRBV7-2 to TRBJ2-3; no clear D gene. Germline assignment: CDR1 SGHTA and CDR2 FQGNSA. V lost 7 bases to trimming and J lost 1 base, with 9 bases between them. There are 13 residues in the CDR3. In DNA form, the CDR3 reads TGTGCCAGCAAAATCTTTGGCACAGATACGCAGTATTTT. It yields the protein CASKIFGTDTQYF.

The gene calls are TRBV7-6 and TRBJ2-5; 7 bases fit TRBD2. V lost 5 bases to trimming and J lost 1 base; unmatched junction nucleotides: 10. There are 16 residues in the CDR3. Germline CDR1 reads SGHVS; CDR2 reads FNYEAQ. Written as DNA, the CDR3 is TGTGCCAGCAGCCCGAAACTAGCGAAGCGCCAAGAGACCCAGTACTTC. It is translated as CASSPKLAKRQETQYF. Combining the CDR3 with reference TRBV7-6 and TRBJ2-5 gives the whole variable domain GAGVSQSPRYKVTKRGQDVALRCDPISGHVSLYWYRQALGQGPEFLTYFNYEAQQDKSGLPNDRFSAERPEGSISTLTIQRTEQRDSAMYRCASSPKLAKRQETQYFGPGTRLLVL.

This clone was counted between two and nine times. The gene calls are TRBV5-1 and TRBJ1-1, with no clear D. The CDR3 spans 14 residues. Germline V CDR1 and CDR2: SGHRS, YFSETQ. Trimming took off 7 bases at V and 1 base at J, with 14 bases between the two ends. The CDR3 reads CASSPNLGNTEAFF. In nucleotides, the CDR3 is TGCGCCAGCTCCCCGAACCTCGGGAACACTGAAGCTTTCTTT.

The chain employs TRBV19 and TRBJ2-2; unclear D gene. This CDR3 contains 17 residues. Per germline, CDR1 LNHDA and CDR2 SQIVND (reference sequence). Trimming took off 2 bases at V and 5 bases at J, with 18 bases between the two ends. This chain's CDR3 is CASSIFLAGSWTGELFF. In DNA form, the CDR3 reads TGTGCCAGTAGTATATTTTTAGCCGGGTCTTGGACCGGGGAGCTGTTTTTT. The entire variable domain, with the rest obtained from reference TRBV19 and TRBJ2-2, is as follows: DGGITQSPKYLFRKEGQNVTLSCEQNLNHDAMYWYRQDPGQGLRLIYYSQIVNDFQKGDIAEGYSVSREKKESFPLTVTSAQKNPTAFYLCASSIFLAGSWTGELFFGEGSRLTVL.

The V gene is TRBV5-1, the J gene TRBJ2-1, with 8 bases aligning to TRBD1. Per germline, CDR1 SGHRS and CDR2 YFSETQ. The CDR3 covers 15 residues. J lost 7 bases, V lost 2 bases, and 8 bases had no gene match. The CDR3 region is CASSLAGGLGNEQFF. The CDR3 coding sequence is TGCGCCAGCAGCTTAGCAGGGGGCCTGGGGAATGAGCAGTTCTTC. Full variable domain (outside the CDR3, taken from reference TRBV5-1 and TRBJ2-1): KAGVTQTPRYLIKTRGQQVTLSCSPISGHRSVSWYQQTPGQGLQFLFEYFSETQRNKGNFPGRFSGRQFSNSRSEMNVSTLELGDSALYLCASSLAGGLGNEQFFGPGTRLTVL.

The V call is TRBV10-3, the J call TRBJ2-3; D might be TRBD1 (6 bases). The V gene's germline CDR1 is ENHRY and CDR2 SYGVKD. With 11 bases removed from V and 6 bases from J, the gap between germline ends came to 18 bases. This CDR3 has 13 amino acids. CDR3 in amino acids: CAAQGSRDDTQYF. The CDR3 bases are TGTGCCGCCCAGGGGTCCCGGGATGATACGCAGTATTTT.

This clone has just one count. The same CDR3 can be traced to other DNA sequences in this sample. The J gene is TRBJ1-1, the V gene TRBV18, with D unresolved. CDR3 size: 13 residues. CDR1 and CDR2 from the germline V gene are KGHSH and LQKENI. V gave up 2 bases and J gave up 3 bases, with 7 bases separating them. CDR3 amino acids: CASSPSRDTEAFF. For the CDR3, the DNA is TGTGCCAGCTCACCATCCCGGGACACTGAAGCTTTCTTT.

This clone was seen a handful of times. The rearrangement links TRBV14 to TRBJ1-3; no clear D gene. Trimming shortened V by 1 base and J by 0 bases, and 10 bases separated the two germline ends. This CDR3 has 16 amino acids. Germline CDR1 reads SGHDN; CDR2 reads FVKESK. The CDR3 DNA reads as TGTGCCAGCAGCCAAGGATACGGTCTCTCTGGAAACACCATATATTTT. Encoded protein: CASSQGYGLSGNTIYF.

The table lists this clone with a few counts. V and J are TRBV4-1 and TRBJ2-7; D may be TRBD1 (6 bases). The germline V gene has CDR1 MGHRA and CDR2 YSYEKL. This CDR3 comprises 14 residues. V lost 1 base and J 1 base, leaving 8 bases between the germline ends. The CDR3 sequence is CASSQGTDSYEQYF. The CDR3 DNA is TGCGCCAGCAGCCAAGGGACAGATTCCTACGAGCAGTACTTC.

The chain links TRBV6-5 to TRBJ2-3; TRBD1 matches at 8 bases. The CDR3 totals 12 residues. CDR1 is MNHEY and CDR2 is SVGAGI in the germline V gene. V dropped 4 bases and J dropped 11; count of bases not matched to a gene: 5. The CDR3 region has the DNA TGTGCCAGCAGTTCGGGGACAGGTTTGCAGTATTTT. This gives the protein CASSSGTGLQYF.

About this clone itself: This sample also contains other DNA sequences that code for the same CDR3. The chain combines TRBV28 with TRBJ1-2, with TRBD1 matching 10 bases. The CDR3 is made up of 15 amino acids. Trimming removed 2 bases from V and 5 bases from J; junction bases left unmatched: 5. The germline V gene has CDR1 MDHEN and CDR2 SYDVKM. CDR3 nucleotide sequence: TGTGCCAGCAGTTTACCCCCGGGACAGGGGTATGGCTACACCTTC. Translation: CASSLPPGQGYGYTF.